The clone carrying this T cell receptor beta chain appeared once. The CDR3 extends over 12 amino acids. Assay: immunoSEQ multiplex PCR; the TCRdb copy retains only in-frame clones and omits some. The data show 2 million or so clones, approximately 94% seen once. The entry originates in a study of shared clonotypes between healthy human individuals. As defined, naive CD8 cells were CD45RO-negative and positively selected for CCR7, with terminally differentiated effector memory CD45RA+ cells excluded. The origin of this receptor is a man between 18 and 29 years old in good health. The gene calls are TRBV1 and TRBJ2-6; the table assigns TRBD2, which was not confirmed against the DNA. TRBV1 is designated a pseudogene. The material sequenced was naive CD8+ T cells sorted from blood. CDR3 sequence reads: CTSSSRANVLTF. CDR3 nucleotide sequence: TGCACCAGCAGTAGTCGGGCCAACGTCCTGACTTTC.